This TCR beta chain originates from a study of T cell clusters in autoimmune cytopenias (dated by TCRdb to the late 2010s). Context from the whole study: Among healthy donor controls, the mean age was 56 years, the median age was 59 years, and 22 of 43 were female. The comparison group for autoimmune hepatitis repertoires was some 22 healthy donors matched for age and sex. TRB sequencing reached a median depth of 51,575 reads per sample and yielded a median of 2,350 distinct TRB clonotypes per sample. The goal of the study was to find out whether patients with autoimmune cytopenia have a disease-specific immune repertoire signature that could be used as a blood-based biomarker. In autoimmune cytopenia patients, peripheral blood TRB and IGH repertoires were sequenced during active disease and over treatment follow-up, together with healthy, CLL and autoimmune hepatitis controls. Controls were fewer than 30 age-matched healthy donors for primary cytopenia and about 14 age-matched CLL patients for secondary cytopenia. Study-wide conclusions, independent of this receptor: TRB repertoire shifts, with less even repertoires in secondary cytopenia and CLL, mostly reflected lymphoma bias rather than autoimmunity. The GLIPH analysis suggested a lack of physiological T cell clusters in primary autoimmune cytopenia patients, since some 50 clusters were exclusive to healthy donors whereas some 15 were exclusive to patients. The T cell clusters were defined in silico only, and their functional role remained to be validated experimentally. The cluster-lack signature was not seen for secondary cytopenia versus CLL, apparently masked by the dominant lymphoma-associated repertoire. Roughly 2.9-fold more exclusive TRB clusters were observed in healthy donors than in active autoimmune hepatitis patients, consistent with an autoimmunity-wide signature.

The germline V gene encodes CDR1 SEHNR and CDR2 FQNEAQ (reference sequence). The CDR3 numbers 16 residues from cysteine through phenylalanine. Only the protein is available. A remark on this clonotype: Its binding antigen is unknown.

To amplify TRB rearrangements, a touch-down multiplex PCR protocol was run with the TRB-A and TRB-B primer pools combined in a single tube. Illumina adapters and sample indices were added to the amplicons through two consecutive PCR reactions performed with Phusion HS II polymerase. The amplicons were purified from gel with the NucleoSpin Gel and PCR Clean-up kit, after which the amplicons were quantified by Qubit and checked for quality on an Agilent 2100 Bioanalyzer. Sequencing of the libraries was done on an Illumina MiSeq with 600-cycle, single-indexed, paired-end runs. Processing in the source paper ran as follows. MiXCR version 2.1.12, together with the default MiXCR reference library, was used to align and assemble the TRB reads. Each unique CDR3 nucleotide sequence defined a clone, and only productive sequences with at least two reads were analysed. Repertoire diversity was assessed with alpha-parameterized diversity profiles (alpha 0 to 5), including the Shannon (alpha 1) and Simpson (alpha 2) indices, which were computed with an R script. Combinatorial TRB VJ usage was computed with the tcR package and compared between cohorts by principal component analysis with ade4. Using GLIPH, TCRbeta CDR3s were clustered on pairs of cohorts matched for age and read depth, and a Wilcoxon test was used to compare cluster frequencies. The reads underwent TCRdb reprocessing, giving one record for each CDR3 protein sequence and no DNA. These V and J calls are TCRdb output, not the study's own analysis. This sample's table has entries for 5,500 to 6,500 distinct CDR3 sequences. Clones ranked in the top ten supply approximately 5.5% of the sample.

TRB amplification used around 260 ng of peripheral blood genomic DNA, some 38,000 genome equivalents, per sample. The same specimen was also included in a second study, on T cell repertoires in aging, cancer and after chemotherapy. Per that second paper: Six donor age groups were covered, ranging from 30 or younger up to 70 or older, and each group contained at least three individuals. Healthy donor control TCR repertoires were recorded over several months to years and showed clear clonal overlap across re-sampling. Several million TCR reads were contained in the full dataset. Compared with age-matched healthy donors, untreated patients with either hematological or solid cancers had significantly lower TCR diversity in the blood along with higher clonality. In healthy donors, the decline in TCR diversity with age was mainly explained by loss of richness, whereas in cancer patients loss of evenness was also found to contribute. Median generation probability increased over the chemotherapy interval in both cancer cohorts, suggesting repertoire reconstitution through rebound thymic output. According to the authors, the repertoire data do not permit conclusions about immunological memory after chemotherapy. Peripheral blood TCR beta repertoires from healthy donors and cancer patients were profiled to examine immunoaging and T cell reconstitution after chemotherapy. Alongside about 97 healthy donors serving as a reference group, the cohort included approximately 220 cancer patients, of whom around 91 had hematological cancers and more than 120 had solid cancers. MiXCR versions 2.12 and 3.0.5 were used to process TRB sequences. Shannon diversity, evenness, clonality (one minus evenness), and alpha-parameterized diversity profiles from alpha 0 to 5 were included as repertoire metrics. Generation probabilities of clones in paired pre- and post-chemotherapy samples were computed with the IGoR algorithm.

The sample taken for sequencing was peripheral blood. The sequence was collected from a human donor in good health. The V and J genes are TRBV7-9 and TRBJ1-4; there is no DNA to check the TCRdb D call of TRBD1. CDR3 protein: CASSLGRVNTNEKLFF.